This TCR beta chain came from a study of blood T cells in healthy people across ages. Using a J-beta primer mix together with a sample-barcoded 5' primer, a second PCR was run for roughly 7 to 11 cycles. A template-switch adaptor that had 12 random nucleotides put a tag on each cDNA molecule. TCRdb re-analysed the 5' RACE reads in MiXCR, keeping a single row per CDR3 protein. There are approximately 1.5 million distinct CDR3 sequences in the sample; roughly a third occur only once, and about 10% lies in the top ten. V lost 9 bases and J lost 4, with 17 bases in between. The CDR3 totals 13 residues. Germline V lookup: CDR1 SGHNT, CDR2 YYREEE (reference sequence). This clonotype has more than one count but fewer than ten. The antigen is not known. Study findings and constraints: The study found more naive CD4+ cells and higher diversity in long-lived than aged donors.

This TCR derives from a woman in her 30s in good health. The chain recombines TRBV5-4 with TRBJ2-7, with a tentative D call TRBD1 (6 bases). Sequenced material: blood. This chain's CDR3 is CATAVGAQYEQYF. The CDR3 DNA is TGTGCCACAGCGGTGGGGGCCCAGTACGAGCAGTACTTC.